These 30 T cell receptor beta chains came from one sample sequenced in a study of T cells in tumors after PD-1 blockade. Produced via immunoSEQ multiplex PCR; TCRdb's table is partial and in-frame only. This table holds about 59,000 clones, about 80% found once. This specimen consisted of PBMCs, obtained before anti-PD-1 treatment. The receptors were sampled from a human donor with basal cell carcinoma.

The chain is built from TRBV18 and TRBJ1-1, with D possibly being TRBD1 (6 bases). Germline assignment: CDR1 KGHSH and CDR2 LQKENI. Deletions cut 3 bases from V and 1 base from J, with 12 bases between. The CDR3 length is 15 residues. The CDR3 region is CASSPGRGGNTEAFF. Written as DNA, the CDR3 is TGTGCCAGCTCACCGGGTAGGGGGGGGAACACTGAAGCTTTCTTT.

This clone was observed once. The rearrangement uses TRBV15 and TRBJ1-1; 10 bases line up with TRBD1. The CDR3 consists of 18 residues. J was trimmed by 3 bases and V by 4 bases; bases with no gene match: 14. CDR1 and CDR2 from the germline V gene are LNHNV and YYDKDF (reference sequence). The CDR3 loop reads CATSNSLGQGVRDTEAFF. DNA of the CDR3: TGTGCCACCAGCAATTCACTAGGACAGGGGGTTAGGGACACTGAAGCTTTCTTT.

In its sample, this clone was seen many times. The V call is TRBV6-4, the J call TRBJ2-3, with D possibly being TRBD2 (6 bases). V gave up 6 bases and J gave up 1 base, with 11 bases separating them. CDR1 and CDR2 from the germline V gene are MRHNA and SNTAGT. This CDR3 region has 14 residues. The CDR3 region has the DNA TGTGCCAGCAGCGCTAGCGTCGGCACAGATACGCAGTATTTT. Its translation: CASSASVGTDTQYF.

The genes are TRBV12-5 and TRBJ2-1, with no clear D. V was clipped by 0 bases and J by 9 bases, with 6 bases between them. This CDR3 contains 12 residues. The germline V gene has CDR1 LGHNT and CDR2 FRNRAP. The CDR3 coding sequence is TGTGCTAGTGGTTTGGTAAGAAGTGAGCAGTTCTTC. Translated: CASGLVRSEQFF.

The rearrangement joins TRBV6-5 to TRBJ1-5, with a tentative D call TRBD1 (5 bases). Germline V CDR1 and CDR2: MNHEY, SVGAGI. This CDR3 contains 14 residues. Trimming removed 6 bases from V and 5 bases from J, with 14 bases in between. DNA for the CDR3: TGTGCCAGCAGGGTACGACAGACCGATCAGCCCCAGCATTTT. Its protein product is CASRVRQTDQPQHF.

This chain links TRBV6-6 with TRBJ2-7; TRBD2 matches at 7 bases. V dropped 5 bases and J dropped 3; count of bases not matched to a gene: 7. Per germline, CDR1 MNHNY and CDR2 SVGAGI (reference sequence). The CDR3 has 14 residues. This CDR3 is CASSLSGTNYEQYF. CDR3 bases: TGTGCCAGCAGTCTTTCTGGGACTAACTACGAGCAGTACTTC.

The chain recombines TRBV5-1 with TRBJ2-5, with 13 positions matching TRBD2. Trimming took 0 bases from V and 2 from J; bases not matched to a gene: 1. Germline-derived CDR1 and CDR2 are SGHRS and YFSETQ. This CDR3 has 16 residues. Here the CDR3 reads CASSLGLAGGQETQYF. The DNA for the CDR3 is TGCGCCAGCAGCTTGGGACTAGCGGGGGGTCAAGAGACCCAGTACTTC.

Comment on this clone: Other DNA sequences of this sample code for an identical CDR3. This CDR3 is CASSEARGVGGYTF. The CDR3 coding sequence is TGTGCCAGCAGTGAAGCGCGCGGGGTGGGAGGCTACACCTTC. V usage is TRBV6-1 and J usage is TRBJ1-2; D gene unclear. Deletions cut 0 bases from V and 8 bases from J, with 13 bases between. Germline CDR1 is MNHNS and CDR2 is SASEGT. This CDR3 region has 14 residues.

The CDR3 sequence is CATSKQGNYGYTF. The CDR3, as DNA: TGTGCCACCAGCAAACAGGGGAACTATGGCTACACCTTC. The V gene is TRBV15, the J gene TRBJ1-2; 7 nucleotides agree with TRBD1. Trimming at V came to 4 bases and at J to 2 bases, leaving 1 base not matched to a gene. CDR3 length equals 13 residues. Germline CDR1 LNHNV, CDR2 YYDKDF (reference sequence).

V usage is TRBV5-4 and J usage is TRBJ2-7, with 7 bases fitting TRBD2. With V trimmed by 1 base and J by 3 bases, 7 bases remained unmatched. The CDR3 loop spans 15 amino acids. Per the germline V gene, CDR1 is SGHNT and CDR2 is YYREEE (reference sequence). CDR3 sequence: CASSLMSAGDYEQYF. In nucleotides, the CDR3 is TGTGCCAGCAGCTTGATGTCGGCGGGGGACTACGAGCAGTACTTC.

The V gene is TRBV3-1 (or the pseudogene TRBV3-2), the J gene TRBJ1-1; D may be TRBD1 (6 bases). Trimming cost V 4 bases and J 1 base, with 13 bases left between them. This CDR3 region has 15 residues. The germline V gene has CDR1 LGHDT and CDR2 YNNKEL (reference sequence). CDR3 sequence: CASSLGRGRNTEAFF. For the CDR3, the DNA is TGTGCCAGCAGCCTCGGGAGGGGGAGGAACACTGAAGCTTTCTTT.

The chain is built from TRBV15 and TRBJ2-4; 7 bases align to TRBD2. Germline V lookup: CDR1 LNHNV, CDR2 YYDKDF (reference sequence). The CDR3 has 15 residues. V lost 4 bases, J lost 1 base, and 4 bases stayed unmatched. CDR3 amino acids: CATSTWGGAKNIQYF. CDR3 sequence (DNA): TGTGCCACCAGCACTTGGGGGGGGGCCAAAAACATTCAGTACTTC. Full variable domain (outside the CDR3, taken from reference TRBV15 and TRBJ2-4): DAMVIQNPRYQVTQFGKPVTLSCSQTLNHNVMYWYQQKSSQAPKLLFHYYDKDFNNEADTPDNFQSRRPNTSFCFLDIRSPGLGDTAMYLCATSTWGGAKNIQYFGAGTRLSVL.

This chain uses TRBV6-1 with TRBJ2-5; D gene uncertain. CDR3 size: 14 residues. Germline-derived CDR1 and CDR2 are MNHNS and SASEGT. Trimming removed 0 bases at V and 6 bases at J, with 11 bases between. The CDR3 sequence is CASSEASAIKTQYF. The CDR3 nucleotides read TGTGCCAGCAGTGAAGCCTCAGCTATAAAGACCCAGTACTTC.

The chain links TRBV20-1 to TRBJ1-2; 7 nucleotides agree with TRBD1. CDR3 length: 11 residues. Germline V gene lookup returns CDR1 DFQATT and CDR2 SNEGSKA (reference sequence). The ends lost 6 bases at V and 8 bases at J; junction bases unmatched: 6. CDR3 bases: TGCAGTGCGAACCAGGGGGTGGGCTACACCTTC. Translated, it gives CSANQGVGYTF.

This clone occurred once. The J gene is TRBJ2-5, the V gene TRBV18; 14 nucleotides match TRBD2. The CDR3 sequence is 16 residues long. Trimming removed 5 bases from V and 4 bases from J; junction bases left unmatched: 6. CDR1 KGHSH and CDR2 LQKENI come from the germline V gene. Here the CDR3 reads CASSTGTSGGRETQYF. The CDR3 DNA is TGTGCCAGCTCAACCGGGACTAGCGGGGGAAGAGAGACCCAGTACTTC.

This rearrangement joins TRBV18 to TRBJ1-2; TRBD1 aligns across 8 bases. Germline trimming cut 3 bases from V and 3 bases from J; bases unmatched to any gene: 9. Germline CDR1 and CDR2: KGHSH and LQKENI. The length of the CDR3 is 16 residues. CDR3 sequence: CASSPPKDREDYGYTF. CDR3 bases: TGTGCCAGCTCACCTCCCAAGGACAGGGAGGACTATGGCTACACCTTC. Full variable domain (remainder filled in from reference TRBV18 and TRBJ1-2): NAGVMQNPRHLVRRRGQEARLRCSPMKGHSHVYWYRQLPEEGLKFMVYLQKENIIDESGMPKERFSAEFPKEGPSILRIQQVVRGDSAAYFCASSPPKDREDYGYTFGSGTRLTVV.

The chain recombines TRBV18 with TRBJ1-5; D is unclear. Germline CDR1 reads KGHSH; CDR2 reads LQKENI. The CDR3 length is 13 residues. V lost 3 bases and J 3 bases, leaving 6 bases between the germline ends. The CDR3 DNA reads TGTGCCAGCTCACCGGGTTTCAATCAGCCCCAGCATTTT. Its protein is CASSPGFNQPQHF.

The CDR3 DNA follows: TGTGCCAGCAGCTTAGGACTAGCGGGGTCCACAGATACGCAGTATTTT. Translating gives CASSLGLAGSTDTQYF. The chain couples TRBV13 to TRBJ2-3, with TRBD2 matching over 10 bases. V trimming: 0 bases; J trimming: 2 bases; junction bases outside the gene matches: 2. Germline lookup yields CDR1 PRHDT and CDR2 FYEKMQ (reference sequence). The CDR3 has 16 amino acids.

The chain links TRBV19 to TRBJ2-2; D perhaps matches TRBD1 (5 bases). V was clipped by 6 bases and J by 0 bases, with 8 bases between them. This CDR3 contains 14 residues. Germline CDR1 is LNHDA and CDR2 is SQIVND (reference sequence). CDR3 DNA: TGTGCCAGTAGCTCGGACACGAACACCGGGGAGCTGTTTTTT. Its protein is CASSSDTNTGELFF. The full variable domain, rest sourced from reference TRBV19 and TRBJ2-2, is DGGITQSPKYLFRKEGQNVTLSCEQNLNHDAMYWYRQDPGQGLRLIYYSQIVNDFQKGDIAEGYSVSREKKESFPLTVTSAQKNPTAFYLCASSSDTNTGELFFGEGSRLTVL.

V is TRBV30 and J is TRBJ2-5; D gene ambiguous. Between the trimmed V and J ends, which lost 1 base and 5 bases, there was a span of 5 bases. Germline lookup yields CDR1 GTSNPN and CDR2 SVGIG (reference sequence). The CDR3 sequence is 11 residues long. This CDR3 reads CAWSARETQYF. The CDR3 coding sequence is TGTGCCTGGAGTGCGAGGGAGACCCAGTACTTC.

This clone showed up just a few times. This chain links TRBV23-1 with TRBJ2-1; possibly TRBD1 for D (5 bases). TRBV23-1 is an ORF, and what it does is uncertain. The ends were cut back, 11 bases at V and 5 bases at J, with 25 bases in the middle. The CDR3 extends over 16 amino acids. CDR3 sequence reads: CAGWASGAVQHNEQFF. The CDR3 region has the DNA TGCGCCGGTTGGGCATCTGGGGCAGTCCAACACAATGAGCAGTTCTTC.

The rearrangement uses TRBV5-1 and TRBJ2-1; 9 bases map to TRBD1. The V gene's germline CDR1 is SGHRS and CDR2 YFSETQ. This CDR3 contains 16 residues. The J segment lost 5 bases and the V segment lost 4 bases, leaving 10 bases of the junction unmatched. In DNA, the CDR3 is TGCGCCAGCAGCCTCGACGGGGACAGGGCCCACAATGAGCAGTTCTTC. Translated: CASSLDGDRAHNEQFF.

This clone was recorded once. This chain links TRBV5-6 with TRBJ2-5; D is undetermined. V dropped 4 bases and J dropped 5 bases, with 9 bases sitting between them. CDR1 and CDR2 (germline): SGHDT, YYEEEE. This CDR3 has 12 amino acids. This chain's CDR3 is CASSMGSETQYF. In DNA form, the CDR3 reads TGTGCCAGCAGCATGGGATCGGAGACCCAGTACTTC. The variable domain in full, with the rest retrieved from reference TRBV5-6 and TRBJ2-5, is DAGVTQSPTHLIKTRGQQVTLRCSPKSGHDTVSWYQQALGQGPQFIFQYYEEEERQRGNFPDRFSGHQFPNYSSELNVNALLLGDSALYLCASSMGSETQYFGPGTRLLVL.

V is TRBV5-1 and J is TRBJ1-2; D is perhaps TRBD1 (5 bases). This CDR3 comprises 14 residues. V was cut by 4 bases and J by 1 base, with 11 bases left in between. CDR1 and CDR2 from the germline V gene are SGHRS and YFSETQ. The CDR3 protein is CASSTGQFNYGYTF. The CDR3 nucleotides are TGCGCCAGCAGCACCGGACAATTTAACTATGGCTACACCTTC.

The genes are TRBV5-4 and TRBJ2-1; 12 nucleotides match TRBD2. V was pared by 5 bases and J by 4 bases, with 4 bases of the junction left unmatched. This CDR3 comprises 15 residues. CDR1 is SGHNT and CDR2 is YYREEE in the germline V gene (reference sequence). The CDR3 reads CASSSSGGAYNEQFF. CDR3 sequence (DNA): TGTGCCAGCAGTTCTAGCGGGGGGGCATACAATGAGCAGTTCTTC. The full variable domain, rest sourced from reference TRBV5-4 and TRBJ2-1, is ETGVTQSPTHLIKTRGQQVTLRCSSQSGHNTVSWYQQALGQGPQFIFQYYREEENGRGNFPPRFSGLQFPNYSSELNVNALELDDSALYLCASSSSGGAYNEQFFGPGTRLTVL.

The V gene is TRBV3-1 (or the pseudogene TRBV3-2), the J gene TRBJ2-5; a weak D match, TRBD2 (7 bases). The CDR3 spans 17 residues. Germline V gene sequence: CDR1 LGHDT, CDR2 YNNKEL (reference sequence). Trimming took off 2 bases at V and 2 bases at J, with 18 bases between the two ends. CDR3 bases: TGTGCCAGCAGCCAAACCTGGGGGGGGGCCCGACAAGAGACCCAGTACTTC. This sequence encodes CASSQTWGGARQETQYF.

The V gene is TRBV30, the J gene TRBJ1-1; D perhaps matches TRBD1 (5 bases). The length of the CDR3 is 12 residues. V lost 4 bases to trimming and J lost 3 bases, with 9 bases between them. The germline V gene has CDR1 GTSNPN and CDR2 SVGIG (reference sequence). CDR3 sequence: CAWIGRDTEAFF. CDR3 nucleotides: TGTGCCTGGATAGGCAGGGACACTGAAGCTTTCTTT.

The chain combines TRBV30 with TRBJ1-3; no firm D call. The V and J ends lost 0 bases and 0 bases respectively, with 12 bases between them. The CDR3 is made up of 16 amino acids. The germline gives CDR1 GTSNPN, CDR2 SVGIG (reference sequence). CDR3 DNA sequence: TGTGCCTGGAGTGTACCCATCTCAAGCTCTGGAAACACCATATATTTT. Its protein product is CAWSVPISSSGNTIYF.

This clone was observed once. The chain has TRBV9 and TRBJ2-7; possibly TRBD2 for D (7 bases). The CDR3 length is 15 residues. Germline V lookup: CDR1 SGDLS, CDR2 YYNGEE. Between the trimmed V and J ends, which lost 3 bases and 7 bases, there was a span of 20 bases. The CDR3 here is CASSATSRGAGEQYF. In nucleotides, the CDR3 is TGTGCCAGCAGCGCCACTTCTCGGGGGGCGGGAGAGCAGTACTTC.

The chain employs TRBV3-1 (or the pseudogene TRBV3-2) and TRBJ1-5; TRBD1 is a possible D gene (6 bases). V shed 1 base and J shed 2 bases, with 6 bases lying between them. Germline CDR1 LGHDT, CDR2 YNNKEL (reference sequence). This CDR3 is 14 amino acids long. Written as DNA, the CDR3 is TGTGCCAGCAGCCAAGGACAGGGCAATCAGCCCCAGCATTTT. It codes for CASSQGQGNQPQHF.